The following is a T cell receptor (beta chain) sequence with its context. There are 17 residues in the CDR3. Per germline, CDR1 MGHRA and CDR2 YSYEKL. Losses at the gene ends were 0 bases for V and 7 bases for J; bases not matched to a gene: 11. The sample originates from a study of shared T cell receptors in the human thymus. Assay used: immunoSEQ multiplex PCR; TCRdb lists only in-frame clones, some missing. The sample has about 380,000 clones, 95% seen once. The receptor comes from a human donor. Material for sequencing was thymocytes. The chain links TRBV4-1 to TRBJ2-1, with 8 bases lining up with TRBD2. The CDR3 bases are TGCGCCAGCAGCCAAGACCTAGCGGGCCGAAAGAGGAATGAGCAGTTCTTC. Amino acids: CASSQDLAGRKRNEQFF.